This T cell receptor (beta chain) was captured by sequencing in a study of molecular identifiers for immune sequencing clone quantification. On this clonotype: The antigen remains unidentified. Mismatch with germline at one junction end may stem from a read error.

Study outcomes and limitations: Barcode collisions between identical TCR molecules could shrink estimates of highly expanded clone sizes.

Germline V CDR1 and CDR2: MGHRA, YSYEKL. This CDR3 comprises 15 residues. TCRdb ran MiXCR on the PCR reads and lists one entry per CDR3 protein. The sample has over 550,000 distinct CDR3 sequences, 25% seen once. J is TRBJ2-5 and V is TRBV4-1; no firm D call. The sequencing input was naive CD8+ T cells from blood, with Jurkat cell RNA spiked in. Subset noted: FACS-sorted CD8+CD4-CCR7+CD45RA+ naive T cells. The source of this sequence is a human donor in good health. Some libraries in this study had Jurkat cell RNA spiked in. In DNA, the CDR3 is TGCGCCAGCAGCCAGACCGACCTAACCGAAGAGGCCCAGTACTTC. The encoded protein is CASSQTDLTEEAQYF.